The 19 T cell receptor beta chains below all came from one sample that was sequenced in a study of blood T cell repertoires in COVID-19 (dated by TCRdb to between 2020 and 2021). The library was prepared using the immunoSEQ multiplex PCR assay. Not all clones reach the TCRdb copy of this immuneACCESS table, which keeps in-frame sequences only. Checked studies attribute under half of the gap to unresolved V genes and leave the rest unexplained. Across this sample there are 110,000 to 150,000 clones, with around 81% seen only once. The ten largest account for more than 6.5% of the sample. Sequenced sample: peripheral blood. These receptors were obtained from a human donor in a cohort sampled during active COVID-19.

This clone turned up a few times. J is TRBJ2-1 and V is TRBV3-1 (or the pseudogene TRBV3-2), with D tentatively TRBD2 (5 bases). Trimming removed 4 bases from V and 6 bases from J, with 19 bases in between. Looked up from germline, CDR1 is LGHDT and CDR2 is YNNKEL (reference sequence). The CDR3 runs to 16 residues. CDR3: CASSPPLDLFSNEQFF. CDR3 coding DNA: TGTGCCAGCAGCCCCCCACTAGACCTCTTTAGCAATGAGCAGTTCTTC.

The V gene is TRBV6-5, the J gene TRBJ1-5, with a possible D match to TRBD1 (6 bases). The V and J ends lost 6 bases and 2 bases respectively, with 14 bases between them. Per the germline V gene, CDR1 is MNHEY and CDR2 is SVGAGI. The CDR3 covers 15 residues. The CDR3 spells CASSKDRAGNQPQHF. For the CDR3, the DNA is TGTGCCAGCAGCAAGGACAGAGCTGGCAATCAGCCCCAGCATTTT.

The chain is built from TRBV7-2 and TRBJ2-5, with TRBD1 as a possible D gene (6 bases). Looked up from germline, CDR1 is SGHTA and CDR2 is FQGNSA. This CDR3 is built from 14 residues. V was pared by 5 bases and J by 3 bases, with 13 bases between. CDR3: CASSPSYREETQYF. The CDR3 coding sequence is TGTGCCAGCAGCCCGAGCTACAGGGAAGAGACCCAGTACTTC.

The J gene is TRBJ1-2, the V gene TRBV7-2, with D unresolved. Germline V gives CDR1 SGHTA, CDR2 FQGNSA. The CDR3 totals 12 residues. The V end lost 5 bases, the J end lost 7 bases, and 11 bases lay between the germline ends. CDR3: CASSPARGGYTF. CDR3 nucleotides: TGTGCCAGCAGCCCAGCACGCGGTGGCTACACCTTC.

The V call is TRBV7-8, the J call TRBJ2-7, with TRBD2 as a possible D gene (5 bases). Trimming removed 5 bases at V and 5 bases at J, with 22 bases between. Germline loops: CDR1 SGHVS, CDR2 FQNEAQ. This CDR3 comprises 16 residues. The CDR3 sequence: CASSPGVVQMMDEQYF. CDR3 in DNA: TGTGCCAGCAGCCCCGGGGTGGTCCAAATGATGGACGAGCAGTACTTC.

V is TRBV19 and J is TRBJ1-2; TRBD1 aligns across 7 bases. The germline gives CDR1 LNHDA, CDR2 SQIVND (reference sequence). The CDR3 covers 15 residues. The V segment lost 0 bases and the J segment 4 bases; nucleotides outside the gene matches: 5. CDR3 sequence: CASSIDSGTVYGYTF. CDR3 DNA: TGTGCCAGTAGTATAGACTCCGGGACAGTCTATGGCTACACCTTC. Based on the CDR3 plus reference TRBV19 and TRBJ1-2, the full variable domain is DGGITQSPKYLFRKEGQNVTLSCEQNLNHDAMYWYRQDPGQGLRLIYYSQIVNDFQKGDIAEGYSVSREKKESFPLTVTSAQKNPTAFYLCASSIDSGTVYGYTFGSGTRLTVV.

The chain couples TRBV6-5 to TRBJ2-2, with TRBD1 as a possible D gene (7 bases). CDR1 and CDR2 from the germline V gene are MNHEY and SVGAGI. The germline V and J ends were trimmed by 2 bases and 5 bases, with 12 bases remaining between them. CDR3 length: 15 amino acids. The CDR3 DNA is TGTGCCAGCAGTTACGGCAGGGGGAGGACCGGGGAGCTGTTTTTT. This translates into CASSYGRGRTGELFF.

The chain joins TRBV7-8 to TRBJ2-7, with 7 bases aligning to TRBD1. The CDR3 is 13 amino acids. With V trimmed by 5 bases and J by 5 bases, 6 bases remained unmatched. Germline-derived CDR1 and CDR2 are SGHVS and FQNEAQ. The chain's CDR3 is CASSADRVHEQYF. DNA for the CDR3: TGTGCCAGCAGCGCCGACAGGGTCCACGAGCAGTACTTC.

This chain uses TRBV2 with TRBJ2-3; D remains unclear. CDR1 is SNHLY, CDR2 FYNNEI, per germline. The CDR3 totals 13 residues. Trimming removed 4 bases from V and 3 bases from J, with 8 bases in between. CDR3 coding DNA: TGTGCCAGCAGTGTTTCCCCTACAGATACGCAGTATTTT. This encodes CASSVSPTDTQYF. The full variable domain, its missing parts supplied by reference TRBV2 and TRBJ2-3, is EPEVTQTPSHQVTQMGQEVILRCVPISNHLYFYWYRQILGQKVEFLVSFYNNEISEKSEIFDDQFSVERPDGSNFTLKIRSTKLEDSAMYFCASSVSPTDTQYFGPGTRLTVL.

The chain links TRBV9 to TRBJ2-5; 7 bases map to TRBD1. V lost 0 bases and J lost 0; bases outside the gene matches: 2. Looked up from germline, CDR1 is SGDLS and CDR2 is YYNGEE. This CDR3 spans 15 amino acids. This CDR3 reads CASSVVQGNQETQYF. The CDR3 coding sequence is TGTGCCAGCAGCGTAGTACAGGGGAACCAAGAGACCCAGTACTTC.

V is TRBV5-6 and J is TRBJ1-6, with 7 bases identical to TRBD1. The CDR3 spans 15 residues. Per the germline V gene, CDR1 is SGHDT and CDR2 is YYEEEE. V was pared by 5 bases and J by 7 bases, with 9 bases of the junction left unmatched. The CDR3: CASRTGFPRNSPLHF. The CDR3 nucleotides are TGTGCCAGCAGGACAGGGTTTCCGCGCAATTCACCCCTCCACTTT.

V is TRBV27 and J is TRBJ2-7, with D perhaps TRBD2 (6 bases). The CDR3 totals 13 residues. V gave up 4 bases and J gave up 2 bases, with 9 bases separating them. From germline, CDR1 is MNHEY and CDR2 SMNVEV (reference sequence). The CDR3 nucleotides read TGTGCCAGCAGTTGGGCGGGAACCTACGAGCAGTACTTC. Amino acid sequence: CASSWAGTYEQYF.

V is TRBV10-1 and J is TRBJ2-5, with 8 bases that match TRBD2. CDR1 and CDR2 from the germline V gene are WNHNN and SYGVQD (reference sequence). V lost 4 bases to trimming and J lost 2 bases; unmatched junction nucleotides: 9. The CDR3 has 16 residues. This chain's CDR3 is CASSVGSGGPQETQYF. The CDR3, as DNA: TGCGCCAGCAGTGTCGGCAGCGGGGGACCGCAAGAGACCCAGTACTTC.

The J gene is TRBJ2-3, the V gene TRBV5-4, with unresolved D. V lost 0 bases, J lost 0 bases, and 14 bases lay in between. This CDR3 has 17 residues. Germline-derived CDR1 and CDR2 are SGHNT and YYREEE (reference sequence). CDR3 in DNA: TGTGCCAGCAGCTTGGAAATAGCTCCAACTAGCACAGATACGCAGTATTTT. Translating it yields CASSLEIAPTSTDTQYF.

In its sample, this clone was seen a few times. The rearrangement uses TRBV19 and TRBJ1-2; 9 bases match TRBD1. Germline V lookup: CDR1 LNHDA, CDR2 SQIVND (reference sequence). This CDR3 is 13 amino acids long. The V and J ends lost 6 bases and 3 bases, in that order; junction bases with no gene match: 2. CDR3 in amino acids: CASSRDRDYGYTF. CDR3 coding DNA: TGTGCCAGTAGCCGGGACAGGGACTATGGCTACACCTTC.

The CDR3: CASSQQGAGNTIYF. The CDR3 region has the DNA TGCGCCAGCAGCCAACAGGGGGCTGGAAACACCATATATTTT. The V gene is TRBV4-1, the J gene TRBJ1-3; 7 bases fit TRBD1. The length of the CDR3 is 14 residues. Trimming took 2 bases from V and 2 from J; bases not matched to a gene: 0. The germline gives CDR1 MGHRA, CDR2 YSYEKL.

V and J are TRBV7-9 and TRBJ2-1; 8 bases fit TRBD2. Germline-derived CDR1 and CDR2 are SEHNR and FQNEAQ (reference sequence). The CDR3 length is 17 residues. V was pared by 1 base and J by 5 bases, with 10 bases of the junction left unmatched. CDR3 nucleotides: TGTGCCAGCAGCTTAGGGCCAGCGGGAGTAAAGAACAATGAGCAGTTCTTC. Protein sequence: CASSLGPAGVKNNEQFF.

J is TRBJ2-7 and V is TRBV7-8, with 7 bases identical to TRBD2. The CDR3 has 16 residues. Germline V gene lookup returns CDR1 SGHVS and CDR2 FQNEAQ. V lost 0 bases to trimming and J lost 4 bases; unmatched junction nucleotides: 9. In DNA form, the CDR3 reads TGTGCCAGCAGCTTAGCGCCTGGCGGGAGTACGTACGAGCAGTACTTC. This gives the protein CASSLAPGGSTYEQYF.

This clone came up once. The chain combines TRBV7-2 with TRBJ2-4, with 8 nucleotides matching TRBD2. Germline CDR1 is SGHTA and CDR2 is FQGNSA. Trimming took 2 bases from V and 7 from J; bases not matched to a gene: 7. The CDR3 has 15 residues. The CDR3 region is CASSLRGGMGNIQYF. Here the CDR3 DNA reads TGTGCCAGCAGCTTACGGGGGGGGATGGGGAACATTCAGTACTTC.